Presented here are 14 T cell receptor beta chains from one specimen sequenced in a study of T cell repertoires in cytomegalovirus infection. TCRdb passed the reads through MiXCR, listing each CDR3 protein once. The table shows 550,000 to 850,000 distinct CDR3 sequences, with roughly 36% occurring only once. No antigens are known for them. The starting material was cultured PBMCs, obtained from culture after CMV antigen stimulation. These receptors were collected from a human donor in good health (CMV status not recorded). Some clones in this sample may be carry-over from other donors' samples.

The V gene is TRBV2, the J gene TRBJ1-3; unclear D gene. The germline V gene has CDR1 SNHLY and CDR2 FYNNEI. This CDR3 has 14 residues. V was cut by 6 bases and J by 0 bases, with 9 bases left in between. CDR3 sequence (DNA): TGTGCCAGCAGCGCGGAGAGCTCTGGAAACACCATATATTTT. It specifies CASSAESSGNTIYF.

The rearrangement uses TRBV12-3 or TRBV12-4 and TRBJ1-6; 11 bases fit TRBD1. Unmatched junction bases numbered 5, after V lost 5 bases and J lost 11 bases. The length of the CDR3 is 14 residues. The CDR3 sequence is CASSPGTGGPPLHF. For the CDR3, the DNA is TGTGCCAGCAGTCCCGGGACAGGGGGGCCACCCCTCCACTTT.

The CDR3 sequence: CASSLVPGAQPQHF. CDR3 DNA sequence: TGTGCCAGCAGCTTAGTGCCAGGGGCTCAGCCCCAGCATTTT. V and J are TRBV7-6 and TRBJ1-5; D is possibly TRBD1 (6 bases). Trimming took off 1 base at V and 6 bases at J, with 10 bases between the two ends. The germline V gene has CDR1 SGHVS and CDR2 FNYEAQ. CDR3 length: 14 amino acids.

CDR3 region: CASTDRGVYNSPLHF. The CDR3 DNA is TGTGCCAGCACTGACAGGGGAGTTTATAATTCACCCCTCCACTTT. The chain recombines TRBV28 with TRBJ1-6; 8 nucleotides match TRBD1. CDR3 length: 15 amino acids. Germline CDR1 MDHEN, CDR2 SYDVKM. V trimming: 7 bases; J trimming: 4 bases; junction bases outside the gene matches: 6. The full variable domain, rest sourced from reference TRBV28 and TRBJ1-6, is DVKVTQSSRYLVKRTGEKVFLECVQDMDHENMFWYRQDPGLGLRLIYFSYDVKMKEKGDIPEGYSVSREKKERFSLILESASTNQTSMYLCASTDRGVYNSPLHFGNGTRLTVT.

This chain joins TRBV7-2 and TRBJ2-1; unclear D gene. The CDR3 totals 13 residues. Trimming took off 3 bases at V and 5 bases at J, with 8 bases between the two ends. From germline, CDR1 is SGHTA and CDR2 FQGNSA. CDR3 protein: CASSFSRNNEQFF. For the CDR3, the DNA is TGTGCCAGCAGCTTTAGCCGAAACAATGAGCAGTTCTTC.

The chain recombines TRBV7-2 with TRBJ2-6; D uncertain. Germline V lookup: CDR1 SGHTA, CDR2 FQGNSA. Trimming shortened V by 5 bases and J by 8 bases, and 13 bases separated the two germline ends. This CDR3 comprises 14 residues. In nucleotides, the CDR3 is TGTGCCAGCAGCCCCAGAGAAAATCCCAACGTCCTGACTTTC. This translates into CASSPRENPNVLTF.

The rearrangement links TRBV20-1 to TRBJ2-7, with 9 bases matching TRBD2. Germline V lookup: CDR1 DFQATT, CDR2 SNEGSKA (reference sequence). The CDR3 covers 15 residues. The J segment lost 0 bases and the V segment lost 5 bases, leaving 8 bases of the junction unmatched. CDR3 residues: CSAHGLASSSYEQYF. The CDR3, as DNA: TGCAGTGCTCACGGACTAGCGTCTAGCTCCTACGAGCAGTACTTC.

The chain uses TRBV20-1 and TRBJ2-3; the match to TRBD2 covers 7 bases. The CDR3 has 13 residues. The germline V gene has CDR1 DFQATT and CDR2 SNEGSKA (reference sequence). The V gene end was trimmed by 1 base and the J gene end by 5 bases; junction bases not matched to a gene: 3. For the CDR3, the DNA is TGCAGTGCTAGAGGCCCGGGGGGAGATACGCAGTATTTT. Its translation is CSARGPGGDTQYF.

This chain links TRBV12-3 or TRBV12-4 with TRBJ2-7; maybe TRBD1 (5 bases). V dropped 5 bases and J dropped 5 bases, with 13 bases sitting between them. The CDR3 runs 13 residues. This CDR3 reads CASSGRDQNEQYF. As DNA, the CDR3 is TGTGCCAGCAGTGGCAGGGATCAGAACGAGCAGTACTTC.

V and J are TRBV7-9 and TRBJ1-2; the D is unclear. The length of the CDR3 is 14 residues. Germline-derived CDR1 and CDR2 are SEHNR and FQNEAQ (reference sequence). The V end was cut by 1 base, the J end by 2 bases, with 8 bases between. CDR3 coding DNA: TGTGCCAGCAGCTTAGTTCCAGTCAACTATGGCTACACCTTC. The encoded protein is CASSLVPVNYGYTF.

The chain joins TRBV29-1 to TRBJ2-5; maybe TRBD1 (6 bases). This CDR3 has 13 residues. V was shortened by 5 bases and J by 2 bases, with 12 bases between the two germline ends. Germline values: CDR1 SQVTM, CDR2 ANQGSEA. The CDR3 reads CSVKAGVQETQYF. The CDR3 nucleotides are TGCAGCGTTAAGGCAGGGGTTCAAGAGACCCAGTACTTC.

The chain uses TRBV12-3 or TRBV12-4 and TRBJ2-2; perhaps TRBD1 as D (6 bases). V lost 4 bases and J 5 bases, leaving 11 bases between the germline ends. The CDR3 is 14 amino acids. The CDR3 loop reads CASSWTVETGELFF. The CDR3 nucleotides are TGTGCCAGCAGTTGGACAGTCGAAACCGGGGAGCTGTTTTTT.

For the CDR3, the DNA is TGTGCCAGCAGTTCCGACAGAGCCCCCTACGAGCAGTACTTC. Its protein is CASSSDRAPYEQYF. The rearrangement links TRBV7-6 to TRBJ2-7; D might be TRBD1 (5 bases). Germline V gene data show CDR1 as SGHVS and CDR2 as FNYEAQ. With 6 bases removed from V and 2 bases from J, the gap between germline ends came to 14 bases. The CDR3 extends over 14 amino acids.

This clonotype has just a few counts. This chain joins TRBV20-1 and TRBJ1-6, with D perhaps TRBD1 (5 bases). CDR1 and CDR2 (germline): DFQATT, SNEGSKA (reference sequence). Trimming removed 5 bases at V and 7 bases at J, with 12 bases between. The CDR3 is made up of 13 amino acids. CDR3 in amino acids: CSAWDGLNSPLHF. The DNA of the CDR3 is TGCAGTGCTTGGGACGGACTGAATTCACCCCTCCACTTT.